The sequence of this TCR beta chain was determined in a study of T cells after yellow fever vaccination. Germline V gene sequence: CDR1 DFQATT, CDR2 SNEGSKA (reference sequence). V was pared by 5 bases and J by 2 bases, with 4 bases of the junction left unmatched. This CDR3 contains 14 residues. Whole-study results and caveats: A faster peak, day 5 versus 15, was reached by the weaker secondary response.

MiXCR, run by TCRdb on the 5' RACE reads, gives a single entry per CDR3 protein. The table lists more than 250,000 distinct CDR3 sequences, roughly 7% of them singletons, with over 15% in the top ten. About this clonotype: As yet, its antigen is unknown.

Here the sequenced sample was PBMCs, taken 45 days after the first yellow fever vaccination. The TCR was taken from a man aged 18 to 29 who received the YFV17D yellow fever vaccine. This chain links TRBV20-1 with TRBJ2-3, with 10 bases that match TRBD2. The DNA of the CDR3 is TGCAGTGCTTCGACTAGCGGGTACACAGATACGCAGTATTTT. Translating it yields CSASTSGYTDTQYF.